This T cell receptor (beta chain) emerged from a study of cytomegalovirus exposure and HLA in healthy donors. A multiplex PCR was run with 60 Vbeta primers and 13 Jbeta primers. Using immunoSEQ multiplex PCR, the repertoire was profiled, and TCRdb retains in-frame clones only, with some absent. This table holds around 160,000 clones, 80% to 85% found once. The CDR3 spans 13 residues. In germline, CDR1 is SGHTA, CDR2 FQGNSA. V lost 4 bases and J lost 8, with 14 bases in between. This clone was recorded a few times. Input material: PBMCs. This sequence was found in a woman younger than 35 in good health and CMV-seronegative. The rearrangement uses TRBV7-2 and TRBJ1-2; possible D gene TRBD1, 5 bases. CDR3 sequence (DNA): TGTGCCAGCAGCTACAGGACCGGAGGGGGCTACACCTTC. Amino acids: CASSYRTGGGYTF.